Presented here are 29 T cell receptor beta chains from one specimen sequenced in a study of shared clonotypes between healthy human individuals. Naive CD8 cells lacked CD45RO and underwent positive selection for CCR7, leaving out terminally differentiated effector memory CD45RA+ cells. Using immunoSEQ multiplex PCR, the repertoire was profiled, and TCRdb retains in-frame clones only, with some absent. The sample has around 1.9 million clones, just over 90% seen once; the top ten hold around 1.7%. Sequencing was carried out using naive CD8+ T cells from PBMCs. Receptor source: a man between 18 and 29 years old in good health. Some clones in this sample may be carry-over from other donors' samples.

This clone was counted once. The chain has TRBV7-9 and TRBJ1-1; D might be TRBD1 (5 bases). The CDR3 is 16 amino acids. The germline V gene encodes CDR1 SEHNR and CDR2 FQNEAQ (reference sequence). Trimming stripped 5 bases from V and 6 bases from J, with 22 bases between. The CDR3 DNA reads TGTGCCAGCAGCGCCGTGGGGCAGGCCATGGGCGCTGAAGCTTTCTTT. Translation gives CASSAVGQAMGAEAFF.

For the CDR3, the DNA is TGTGCCAACTCCCCCAGGTATTTCACAGATACGCAGTATTTT. Translated: CANSPRYFTDTQYF. The chain joins TRBV28 to TRBJ2-3, with D unresolved. Looked up from germline, CDR1 is MDHEN and CDR2 is SYDVKM. The CDR3 contains 14 residues. Trimming cost V 10 bases and J 2 bases, with 16 bases left between them.

The J gene is TRBJ2-1, the V gene TRBV27; D call uncertain. CDR3 length: 14 amino acids. Trimming pared 0 bases from V and 4 bases from J, leaving 7 bases between. CDR1 and CDR2 (germline): MNHEY, SMNVEV (reference sequence). The CDR3 sequence: CASSLSAVYNEQFF. The DNA of the CDR3 is TGTGCCAGCAGTTTATCGGCTGTATACAATGAGCAGTTCTTC.

This clone came up a few times. The V gene is TRBV19, the J gene TRBJ1-5; the D is unclear. The CDR3 spans 15 residues. The V end lost 5 bases, the J end lost 1 base, and 12 bases lay between the germline ends. From germline, CDR1 is LNHDA and CDR2 SQIVND (reference sequence). CDR3 amino acids: CASSSIPGSNQPQHF. CDR3 DNA: TGTGCCAGTAGTTCCATTCCGGGAAGCAATCAGCCCCAGCATTTT. The full variable domain, in which reference TRBV19 and TRBJ1-5 provide the parts outside the CDR3, is DGGITQSPKYLFRKEGQNVTLSCEQNLNHDAMYWYRQDPGQGLRLIYYSQIVNDFQKGDIAEGYSVSREKKESFPLTVTSAQKNPTAFYLCASSSIPGSNQPQHFGDGTRLSIL.

The chain employs TRBV19 and TRBJ1-3; perhaps TRBD1 as D (5 bases). Looked up from germline, CDR1 is LNHDA and CDR2 is SQIVND (reference sequence). The CDR3 has 17 amino acids. With 1 base removed from V and 0 bases from J, the gap between germline ends came to 13 bases. CDR3 sequence reads: CASSIVEGLNSGNTIYF. The CDR3 DNA sequence: TGTGCCAGTAGTATAGTTGAGGGGCTCAACTCTGGAAACACCATATATTTT.

V and J are TRBV6-5 and TRBJ2-1, with a tentative D call TRBD2 (5 bases). V lost 5 bases, J lost 0 bases, and 11 bases lay in between. The CDR3 loop spans 15 amino acids. CDR1 and CDR2 from the germline V gene are MNHEY and SVGAGI. The CDR3 DNA reads TGTGCCAGCAGTCGAGGACTCCACTCCTACAATGAGCAGTTCTTC. It encodes CASSRGLHSYNEQFF.

The chain joins TRBV29-1 to TRBJ2-7; 8 bases line up with TRBD1. The J segment lost 3 bases and the V segment lost 7 bases, leaving 11 bases of the junction unmatched. Germline values: CDR1 SQVTM, CDR2 ANQGSEA. CDR3 length: 14 residues. The CDR3 nucleotides are TGCAGCGCTCTCCGGGACAGGCCTGACTACGAGCAGTACTTC. It specifies CSALRDRPDYEQYF.

The chain employs TRBV16 and TRBJ1-2; 7 bases line up with TRBD1. The J segment lost 0 bases and the V segment lost 0 bases, leaving 7 bases of the junction unmatched. From germline, CDR1 is KGHSY and CDR2 FQNENV. The CDR3 runs 17 residues. CDR3 sequence reads: CASSQSIQGPSNYGYTF. The CDR3, as DNA: TGTGCCAGCAGCCAATCGATACAGGGGCCTTCTAACTATGGCTACACCTTC.

V is TRBV6-5 and J is TRBJ2-5, with D maybe TRBD2 (5 bases). V lost 6 bases, J lost 1 base, and 12 bases lay in between. The CDR3 is 14 amino acids. Germline-derived CDR1 and CDR2 are MNHEY and SVGAGI. CDR3 sequence reads: CASRFRESQETQYF. For the CDR3, the DNA is TGTGCCAGCAGATTTCGGGAATCCCAAGAGACCCAGTACTTC.

The V call is TRBV10-3, the J call TRBJ2-7, with D uncertain. From germline, CDR1 is ENHRY and CDR2 SYGVKD. V gave up 0 bases and J gave up 1 base, with 16 bases separating them. CDR3 length: 17 residues. The CDR3 loop is CAISESYSGLTSYEQYF. CDR3 DNA: TGTGCCATCAGTGAGTCGTACTCTGGGCTTACTTCCTACGAGCAGTACTTC.

V usage is TRBV10-3 and J usage is TRBJ1-5, with 7 bases matching TRBD1. Per the germline V gene, CDR1 is ENHRY and CDR2 is SYGVKD. The CDR3 sequence is 16 residues long. The J segment lost 6 bases and the V segment lost 6 bases, leaving 14 bases of the junction unmatched. The CDR3 DNA reads TGTGCCATCAGCGACGGGACAGCTAACAGGGGTCAGCCCCAGCATTTT. Its translation: CAISDGTANRGQPQHF.

The chain links TRBV11-2 to TRBJ2-3, with 8 bases matching TRBD1. The CDR3 is 16 amino acids. The V gene end was trimmed by 5 bases and the J gene end by 4 bases; junction bases not matched to a gene: 11. CDR1 and CDR2 (germline): SGHAT, FQNNGV. The CDR3 loop is CASSPPRGQDPDTQYF. For the CDR3, the DNA is TGTGCCAGCAGCCCACCCCGGGGACAGGATCCAGATACGCAGTATTTT.

J is TRBJ2-1 and V is TRBV11-2; D not resolved. V lost 2 bases to trimming and J lost 4 bases, with 24 bases between them. Germline CDR1 is SGHAT and CDR2 is FQNNGV. The CDR3 consists of 19 residues. The CDR3 loop is CASSLTGVLTLGLYNEQFF. CDR3 coding DNA: TGTGCCAGCAGCTTAACTGGGGTCCTCACCTTAGGGCTATACAATGAGCAGTTCTTC.

This chain joins TRBV19 and TRBJ1-1; tentatively, D is TRBD1 (5 bases). V lost 2 bases to trimming and J lost 6 bases, with 10 bases between them. The CDR3 covers 13 residues. Germline V gives CDR1 LNHDA, CDR2 SQIVND (reference sequence). The CDR3 reads CASSIRGPSEAFF. Written as DNA, the CDR3 is TGTGCCAGTAGTATAAGGGGTCCTTCTGAAGCTTTCTTT. Together with reference TRBV19 and TRBJ1-1, the CDR3 gives the full variable domain: DGGITQSPKYLFRKEGQNVTLSCEQNLNHDAMYWYRQDPGQGLRLIYYSQIVNDFQKGDIAEGYSVSREKKESFPLTVTSAQKNPTAFYLCASSIRGPSEAFFGQGTRLTVV.

Only one count was recorded for this clone. This sample includes further DNA sequences coding for the same CDR3. V gene TRBV5-1 combines with J gene TRBJ2-7; no reliable D call. V was clipped by 1 base and J by 2 bases, with 7 bases between them. The germline CDR1 and CDR2 sequences are SGHRS and YFSETQ. This CDR3 comprises 13 residues. The CDR3 sequence is CASSLSGAYEQYF. The CDR3 DNA sequence: TGCGCCAGCAGCTTGTCTGGGGCCTACGAGCAGTACTTC.

The rearrangement joins TRBV6-5 to TRBJ1-4, with a tentative D call TRBD1 (6 bases). Germline V gene sequence: CDR1 MNHEY, CDR2 SVGAGI. The CDR3 consists of 15 residues. Trimming removed 2 bases from V and 3 bases from J, with 10 bases in between. CDR3 nucleotide sequence: TGTGCCAGCAGTTACGTACAGGGAGCTAATGAAAAACTGTTTTTT. Translation gives CASSYVQGANEKLFF.

V gene TRBV5-6 combines with J gene TRBJ2-7, with D tentatively TRBD1 (5 bases). CDR1 and CDR2 (germline): SGHDT, YYEEEE. V was shortened by 4 bases and J by 2 bases, with 16 bases between the two germline ends. The CDR3 spans 15 residues. CDR3 nucleotide sequence: TGTGCCAGCAGCCTCCTCCAGGGCAGGGCCTACGAGCAGTACTTC. Its translation: CASSLLQGRAYEQYF.

The sample holds a few counts of this clone. The chain combines TRBV9 with TRBJ2-2; D ambiguous. CDR3 size: 15 residues. Looked up from germline, CDR1 is SGDLS and CDR2 is YYNGEE. Trimming left V 4 bases short and J 6 bases short, with 16 bases between. CDR3 protein: CASSTKSSGAGELFF. CDR3 in DNA: TGTGCCAGCAGCACCAAAAGCAGTGGAGCCGGGGAGCTGTTTTTT.

The V call is TRBV13, the J call TRBJ2-3; D perhaps matches TRBD2 (5 bases). The CDR3 has 13 residues. Germline V gives CDR1 PRHDT, CDR2 FYEKMQ (reference sequence). Trimming stripped 8 bases from V and 5 bases from J, with 14 bases between. Here the CDR3 DNA reads TGTGCCAGCGCGGCACGGGGTCAAGATACGCAGTATTTT. Translated, it gives CASAARGQDTQYF.

The chain recombines TRBV7-6 with TRBJ1-1; weak D call: TRBD1 (6 bases). Trimming took off 4 bases at V and 0 bases at J, with 33 bases between the two ends. Germline assignment: CDR1 SGHVS and CDR2 FNYEAQ. This CDR3 spans 22 amino acids. In DNA form, the CDR3 reads TGTGCCAGCAGCTCCCGGCGGAGCGTGAGGAGCCAGGGGAGCCGTATGAACACTGAAGCTTTCTTT. Amino acids: CASSSRRSVRSQGSRMNTEAFF.

The rearrangement uses TRBV7-8 and TRBJ1-2; TRBD1 might be the D (5 bases). Per the germline V gene, CDR1 is SGHVS and CDR2 is FQNEAQ. V dropped 5 bases and J dropped 4 bases, with 11 bases sitting between them. There are 13 residues in the CDR3. CDR3 loop: CASSQGQLYGYTF. The CDR3 DNA follows: TGTGCCAGCAGCCAAGGACAACTCTATGGCTACACCTTC.

The V and J genes are TRBV28 and TRBJ1-1; D not certain. The germline CDR1 and CDR2 sequences are MDHEN and SYDVKM. The CDR3 is 11 residues long. The ends were cut back, 8 bases at V and 11 bases at J, with 15 bases in the middle. CDR3 sequence (DNA): TGTGCCAGCGGCTATCGGGGTTGGGCTTTCTTT. Translation gives CASGYRGWAFF.

This clone was seen just once. This chain joins TRBV7-2 and TRBJ2-7; no clear D gene. V shed 1 base and J shed 3 bases, with 10 bases lying between them. The CDR3 length is 14 residues. Germline-derived CDR1 and CDR2 are SGHTA and FQGNSA. This chain's CDR3 is CASSLGLSYYEQYF. CDR3 coding DNA: TGTGCCAGCAGCTTAGGGTTGTCATACTACGAGCAGTACTTC.

V is TRBV29-1 and J is TRBJ2-3; D may be TRBD2 (5 bases). CDR1 SQVTM and CDR2 ANQGSEA come from the germline V gene. V was cut by 5 bases and J by 0 bases, with 12 bases left in between. CDR3 length: 14 amino acids. DNA of the CDR3: TGCAGCGTTCCTATAGGGAGTAGCACAGATACGCAGTATTTT. Translation gives CSVPIGSSTDTQYF.

The chain is built from TRBV4-1 and TRBJ2-3; TRBD1 might be the D (8 bases). Deletions cut 1 base from V and 4 bases from J, with 15 bases between. This CDR3 is built from 16 residues. The germline V gene has CDR1 MGHRA and CDR2 YSYEKL. DNA for the CDR3: TGCGCCAGCAGCCAAGTCCCACAGGGGGGGGCAGATACGCAGTATTTT. This translates into CASSQVPQGGADTQYF.

CDR3 nucleotide sequence: TGTGCCAGCAGTTTTTCACAGGGGAACGGCTACACCTTC. Translating it yields CASSFSQGNGYTF. The rearrangement links TRBV27 to TRBJ1-2; TRBD1 matches at 7 bases. Germline-derived CDR1 and CDR2 are MNHEY and SMNVEV (reference sequence). The CDR3 consists of 13 residues. With 3 bases clipped from V and 8 bases from J, the junction kept 6 bases outside the gene matches.

This clone was seen once. This chain uses TRBV5-1 with TRBJ2-2, with 10 bases that match TRBD1. Trimming removed 4 bases from V and 5 bases from J; junction bases left unmatched: 8. The germline gives CDR1 SGHRS, CDR2 YFSETQ. CDR3 size: 16 residues. CDR3 DNA sequence: TGCGCCAGCAGCGTCACCGGGACAGGGGTAACCGGGGAGCTGTTTTTT. It is translated as CASSVTGTGVTGELFF. The full variable domain, in which reference TRBV5-1 and TRBJ2-2 provide the parts outside the CDR3, is KAGVTQTPRYLIKTRGQQVTLSCSPISGHRSVSWYQQTPGQGLQFLFEYFSETQRNKGNFPGRFSGRQFSNSRSEMNVSTLELGDSALYLCASSVTGTGVTGELFFGEGSRLTVL.

The V gene is TRBV4-2, the J gene TRBJ2-3; 11 bases are shared with TRBD2. The trim removed 1 base at V and 0 bases at J, leaving 3 bases unmatched. The CDR3 consists of 17 residues. Germline CDR1 reads LGHNA; CDR2 reads YNFKEQ. The CDR3 DNA sequence: TGTGCCAGCAGCCAAGGACTAGCGGGATCTAGCACAGATACGCAGTATTTT. As protein: CASSQGLAGSSTDTQYF.

V usage is TRBV27 and J usage is TRBJ2-4; TRBD2 aligns across 7 bases. CDR3 length: 14 residues. Germline-derived CDR1 and CDR2 are MNHEY and SMNVEV (reference sequence). Losses at the gene ends were 3 bases for V and 9 bases for J; bases not matched to a gene: 8. The CDR3 DNA is TGTGCCAGCAGTTTTTTGCGGGGGTTCAGCATTCAGTACTTC. Its translation is CASSFLRGFSIQYF.